This T cell receptor (beta chain) was recovered during a study of blood T cell repertoires in COVID-19. Study at large: Samples representing acute and convalescent COVID-19 were sourced from the United States, Italy and Spain.

As originally analysed: How many nucleated cells were present was estimated from reference gene primer amplification. Sequencing was performed with immunoSEQ multiplex PCR; in TCRdb, only in-frame clones are kept and a portion is missing. Clonal size and the V and J genes are those of that table, whereas D and trimming came from the DNA. The sample yields a few hundred thousand clones, 92% seen once. With 2 bases removed from V and 6 bases from J, the gap between germline ends came to 8 bases. Per germline, CDR1 LGHDT and CDR2 YNNKEL (reference sequence). CDR3 length: 13 residues. Donors in Cohort 3 who had recovered were those with two negative PCRs, healthcare professional clearance, or resolution of their symptoms.

This sequence originates from a woman aged 30 to 39 who had recovered from COVID-19. Sequenced sample: PBMCs or T cells enriched from blood (not recorded which). V usage is TRBV3-1 (or the pseudogene TRBV3-2) and J usage is TRBJ1-5; D is ambiguous. The CDR3 here is CASSQQVGQPQHF. CDR3 bases: TGTGCCAGCAGCCAACAGGTGGGTCAGCCCCAGCATTTT.